The clone carrying this T cell receptor (beta chain) was found once. The entry originates in a study of T cell changes during pregnancy in multiple sclerosis. Sequencing was performed with immunoSEQ multiplex PCR; in TCRdb, only in-frame clones are kept and a portion is missing. The repertoire holds around 130,000 clones, with around 93% as singletons. V dropped 1 base and J dropped 3 bases, with 9 bases sitting between them. Germline V lookup: CDR1 MGHRA, CDR2 YSYEKL. This CDR3 contains 15 residues. The receptor was isolated from a female donor with multiple sclerosis, enrolled in a pregnancy study. The V and J genes are TRBV4-1 and TRBJ1-4; D is ambiguous. Material: peripheral blood, obtained before pregnancy. CDR3 protein: CASSQVVTPNEKLFF. CDR3 bases: TGCGCCAGCAGCCAAGTTGTCACTCCTAATGAAAAACTGTTTTTT.